What follows is one T cell receptor beta chain and its context. In TCRdb, the RT-PCR reads were re-called with MiXCR into one record per CDR3 protein. The sample has 500,000 to 550,000 distinct CDR3 sequences, 7.2% seen once; the top ten hold around 14%. This entry is derived from a study of response to subunit inactivated influenza vaccine. The CDR3 totals 14 residues. CDR1 is SNHLY and CDR2 is FYNNEI in the germline V gene. V was pared by 6 bases and J by 0 bases, with 9 bases between. This specimen was PBMCs from blood, taken less than 30 months after vaccination. The receptor's source is a man aged 50 to 75 who received an inactivated influenza vaccine. The chain combines TRBV2 with TRBJ1-5; possible D gene TRBD1, 6 bases. CDR3 amino acids: CASRDRASNQPQHF. Written as DNA, the CDR3 is TGTGCCAGCAGGGACAGAGCTAGCAATCAGCCCCAGCATTTT. Full variable domain (remainder filled in from reference TRBV2 and TRBJ1-5): EPEVTQTPSHQVTQMGQEVILRCVPISNHLYFYWYRQILGQKVEFLVSFYNNEISEKSEIFDDQFSVERPDGSNFTLKIRSTKLEDSAMYFCASRDRASNQPQHFGDGTRLSIL.